This TCR beta chain came from a study of T cell repertoires in cytomegalovirus infection. Study in general: Indications came from public TCR beta signatures; they pointed to CMV infection and to a matching HLA type. The study, taken as a whole, reports: HLA-C-restricted CMV clonotypes gave the most frequent clonotype in two of eight donors. Carriers of CMV plus the relevant HLA were identified by cumulative public TCR beta family frequency.

The V gene lost 7 bases and the J gene lost 1 base, with 10 bases spanning the gap. Germline V gene lookup returns CDR1 SQVTM and CDR2 ANQGSEA. The CDR3 covers 12 residues. TCRdb reanalysed the reads using MiXCR and keeps one entry per CDR3 protein. The repertoire holds 150,000 to 200,000 distinct CDR3 sequences, with approximately 30% as singletons. For this clonotype: Its specificity is not known.

The sample taken for sequencing was PBMCs. The receptor was derived from a human donor in good health (CMV status not recorded). Some clones in this sample may be carry-over from other donors' samples. The chain has TRBV29-1 and TRBJ1-1; no firm D call. Written as DNA, the CDR3 is TGCAGCGCCACCGACGGGAACACTGAAGCTTTCTTT. Translation gives CSATDGNTEAFF.